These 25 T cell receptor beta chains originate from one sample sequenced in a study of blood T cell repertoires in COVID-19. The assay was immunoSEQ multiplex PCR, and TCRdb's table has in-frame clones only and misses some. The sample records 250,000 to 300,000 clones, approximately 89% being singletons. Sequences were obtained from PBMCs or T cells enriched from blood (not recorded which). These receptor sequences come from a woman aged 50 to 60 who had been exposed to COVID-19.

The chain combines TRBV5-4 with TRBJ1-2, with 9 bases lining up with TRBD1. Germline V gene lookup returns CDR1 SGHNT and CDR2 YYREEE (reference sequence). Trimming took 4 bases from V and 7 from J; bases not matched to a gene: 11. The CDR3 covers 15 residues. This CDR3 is CASSSGTGNPLGYTF. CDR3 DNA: TGTGCCAGCAGCAGCGGGACAGGGAATCCTCTTGGCTACACCTTC.

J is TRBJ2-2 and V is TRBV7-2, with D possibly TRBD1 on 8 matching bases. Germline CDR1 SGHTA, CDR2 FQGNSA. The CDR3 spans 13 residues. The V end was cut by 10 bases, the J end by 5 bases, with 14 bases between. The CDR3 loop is CATQGGVTGELFF. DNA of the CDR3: TGTGCCACACAGGGGGGGGTGACCGGGGAGCTGTTTTTT.

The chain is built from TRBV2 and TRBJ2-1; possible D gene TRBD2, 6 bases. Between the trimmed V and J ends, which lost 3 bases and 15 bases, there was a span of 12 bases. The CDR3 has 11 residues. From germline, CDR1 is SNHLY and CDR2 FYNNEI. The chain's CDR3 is CASSDREQAFF. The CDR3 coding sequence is TGTGCCAGCAGTGATCGGGAGCAGGCGTTCTTC. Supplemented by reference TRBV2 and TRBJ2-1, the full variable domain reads EPEVTQTPSHQVTQMGQEVILRCVPISNHLYFYWYRQILGQKVEFLVSFYNNEISEKSEIFDDQFSVERPDGSNFTLKIRSTKLEDSAMYFCASSDREQAFFGPGTRLTVL.

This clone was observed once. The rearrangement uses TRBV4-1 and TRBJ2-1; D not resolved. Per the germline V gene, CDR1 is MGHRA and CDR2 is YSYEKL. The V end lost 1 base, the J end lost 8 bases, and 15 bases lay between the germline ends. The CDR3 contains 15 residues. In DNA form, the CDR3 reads TGCGCCAGCAGCCAAGTCGGTGCGGTCGACGATGAGCAGTTCTTC. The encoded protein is CASSQVGAVDDEQFF.

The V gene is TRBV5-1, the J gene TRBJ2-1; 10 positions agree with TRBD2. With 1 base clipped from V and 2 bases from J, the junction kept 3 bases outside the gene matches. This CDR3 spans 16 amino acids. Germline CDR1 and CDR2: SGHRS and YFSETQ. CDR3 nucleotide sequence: TGCGCCAGCAGCTTGAGGCTAGCGGGGGCCTACAATGAGCAGTTCTTC. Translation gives CASSLRLAGAYNEQFF.

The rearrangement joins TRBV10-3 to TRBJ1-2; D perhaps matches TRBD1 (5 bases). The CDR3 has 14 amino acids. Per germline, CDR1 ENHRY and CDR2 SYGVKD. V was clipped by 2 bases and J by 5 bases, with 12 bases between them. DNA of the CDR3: TGTGCCATCAGTGAGGAGCTCGGGGGTTATGGCTACACCTTC. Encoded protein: CAISEELGGYGYTF.

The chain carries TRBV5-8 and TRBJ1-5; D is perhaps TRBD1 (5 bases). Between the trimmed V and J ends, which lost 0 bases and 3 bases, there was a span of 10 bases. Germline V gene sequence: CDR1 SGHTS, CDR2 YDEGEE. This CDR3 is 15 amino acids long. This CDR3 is CASSLDRSLNQPQHF. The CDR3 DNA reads TGTGCCAGCAGCTTGGACAGGTCCCTCAATCAGCCCCAGCATTTT.

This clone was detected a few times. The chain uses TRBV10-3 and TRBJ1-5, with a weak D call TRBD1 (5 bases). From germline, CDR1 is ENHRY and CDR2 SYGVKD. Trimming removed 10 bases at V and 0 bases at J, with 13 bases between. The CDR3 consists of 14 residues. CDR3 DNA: TGTGCCACCGAAGACAGATATAGCAATCAGCCCCAGCATTTT. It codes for CATEDRYSNQPQHF.

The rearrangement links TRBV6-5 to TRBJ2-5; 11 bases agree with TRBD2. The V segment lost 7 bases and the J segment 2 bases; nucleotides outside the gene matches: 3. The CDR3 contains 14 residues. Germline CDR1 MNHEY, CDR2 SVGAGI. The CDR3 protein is CASIAGGIQETQYF. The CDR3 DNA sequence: TGTGCCAGCATAGCGGGGGGGATACAAGAGACCCAGTACTTC.

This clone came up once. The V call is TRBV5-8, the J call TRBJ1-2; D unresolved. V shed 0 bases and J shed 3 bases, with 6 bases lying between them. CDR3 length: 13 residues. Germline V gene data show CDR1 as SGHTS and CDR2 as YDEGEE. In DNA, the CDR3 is TGTGCCAGCAGCTTGGACAGTGACTATGGCTACACCTTC. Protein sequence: CASSLDSDYGYTF.

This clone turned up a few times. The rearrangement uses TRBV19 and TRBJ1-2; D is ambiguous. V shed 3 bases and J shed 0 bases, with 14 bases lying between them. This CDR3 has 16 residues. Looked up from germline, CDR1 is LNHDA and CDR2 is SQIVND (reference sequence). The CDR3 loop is CASSITWSTTNYGYTF. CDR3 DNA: TGTGCCAGTAGTATTACATGGAGCACTACTAACTATGGCTACACCTTC.

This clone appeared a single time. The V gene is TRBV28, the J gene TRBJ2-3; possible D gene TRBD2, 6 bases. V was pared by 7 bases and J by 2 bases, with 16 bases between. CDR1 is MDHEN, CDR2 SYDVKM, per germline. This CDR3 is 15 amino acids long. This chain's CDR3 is CASTRDGGTTDTQYF. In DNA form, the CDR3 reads TGTGCCAGCACTCGAGATGGGGGGACCACAGATACGCAGTATTTT. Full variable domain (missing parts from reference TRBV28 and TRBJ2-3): DVKVTQSSRYLVKRTGEKVFLECVQDMDHENMFWYRQDPGLGLRLIYFSYDVKMKEKGDIPEGYSVSREKKERFSLILESASTNQTSMYLCASTRDGGTTDTQYFGPGTRLTVL.

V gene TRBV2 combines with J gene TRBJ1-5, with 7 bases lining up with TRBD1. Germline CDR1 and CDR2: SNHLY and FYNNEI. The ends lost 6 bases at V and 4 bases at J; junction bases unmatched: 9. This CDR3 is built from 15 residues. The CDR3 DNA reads TGTGCCAGCAGCCCCCAGACAGGGAGTAATCAGCCCCAGCATTTT. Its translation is CASSPQTGSNQPQHF.

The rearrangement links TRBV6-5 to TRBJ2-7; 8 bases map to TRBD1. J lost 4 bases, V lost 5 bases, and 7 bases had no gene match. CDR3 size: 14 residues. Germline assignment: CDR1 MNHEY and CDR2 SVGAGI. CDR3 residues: CASSRQGSLYEQYF. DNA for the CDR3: TGTGCCAGCAGTAGACAGGGGAGTTTATACGAGCAGTACTTC.

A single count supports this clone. The CDR3 region is CASSLEKNTIYF. The CDR3 DNA follows: TGTGCCAGCAGTTTAGAGAAGAACACCATATATTTT. The chain uses TRBV28 and TRBJ1-3, with no clear D. V dropped 2 bases and J dropped 7 bases, with 6 bases sitting between them. Looked up from germline, CDR1 is MDHEN and CDR2 is SYDVKM. This CDR3 is 12 amino acids long.

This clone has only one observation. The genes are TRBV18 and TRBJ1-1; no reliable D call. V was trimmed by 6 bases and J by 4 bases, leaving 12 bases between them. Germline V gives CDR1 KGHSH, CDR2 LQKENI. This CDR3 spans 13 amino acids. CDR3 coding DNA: TGTGCCAGCTCTTACCAACGAGGCACTGAAGCTTTCTTT. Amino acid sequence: CASSYQRGTEAFF.

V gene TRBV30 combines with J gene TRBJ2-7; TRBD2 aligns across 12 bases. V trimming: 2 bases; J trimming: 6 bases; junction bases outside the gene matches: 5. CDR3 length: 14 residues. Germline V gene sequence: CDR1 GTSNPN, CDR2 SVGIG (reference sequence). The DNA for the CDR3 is TGTGCCTGGAGTCCCCTAGCGGGGGGGGGCGAGCAGTACTTC. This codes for CAWSPLAGGGEQYF.

The chain's CDR3 is CASSSRTGGGNSPLHF. Here the CDR3 DNA reads TGTGCCAGTAGTTCGCGGACGGGGGGCGGTAATTCACCCCTCCACTTT. The chain carries TRBV19 and TRBJ1-6; D is possibly TRBD1 (6 bases). Germline V gene sequence: CDR1 LNHDA, CDR2 SQIVND (reference sequence). This CDR3 spans 16 amino acids. The V end lost 5 bases, the J end lost 6 bases, and 17 bases lay between the germline ends.

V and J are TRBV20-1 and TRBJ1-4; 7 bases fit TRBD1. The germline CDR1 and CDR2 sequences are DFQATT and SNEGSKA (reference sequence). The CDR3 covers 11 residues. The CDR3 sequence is CSADREEKLFF. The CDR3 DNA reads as TGCAGCGCCGACAGGGAAGAAAAACTGTTTTTT.

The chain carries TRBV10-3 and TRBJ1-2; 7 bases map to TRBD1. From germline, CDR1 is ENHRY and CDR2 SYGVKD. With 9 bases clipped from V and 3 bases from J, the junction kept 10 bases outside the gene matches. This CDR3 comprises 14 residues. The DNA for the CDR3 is TGTGCCATGGGTAGAAAGGGGACAGACTATGGCTACACCTTC. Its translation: CAMGRKGTDYGYTF.

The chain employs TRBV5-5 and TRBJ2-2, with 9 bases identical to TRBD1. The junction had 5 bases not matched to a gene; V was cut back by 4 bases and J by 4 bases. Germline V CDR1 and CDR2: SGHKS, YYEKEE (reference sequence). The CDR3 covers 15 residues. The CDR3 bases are TGTGCCAGCAGCGTACAGGGGGCAGGCACCGGGGAGCTGTTTTTT. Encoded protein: CASSVQGAGTGELFF.

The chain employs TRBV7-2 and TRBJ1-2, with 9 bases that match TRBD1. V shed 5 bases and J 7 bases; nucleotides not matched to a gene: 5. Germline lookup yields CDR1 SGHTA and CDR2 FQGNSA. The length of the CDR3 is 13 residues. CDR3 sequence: CASSLDRGIGYTF. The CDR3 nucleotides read TGTGCCAGCAGCCTGGACAGGGGAATTGGCTACACCTTC. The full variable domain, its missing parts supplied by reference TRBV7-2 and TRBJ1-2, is GAGVSQSPSNKVTEKGKDVELRCDPISGHTALYWYRQSLGQGLEFLIYFQGNSAPDKSGLPSDRFSAERTGGSVSTLTIQRTQQEDSAVYLCASSLDRGIGYTFGSGTRLTVV.

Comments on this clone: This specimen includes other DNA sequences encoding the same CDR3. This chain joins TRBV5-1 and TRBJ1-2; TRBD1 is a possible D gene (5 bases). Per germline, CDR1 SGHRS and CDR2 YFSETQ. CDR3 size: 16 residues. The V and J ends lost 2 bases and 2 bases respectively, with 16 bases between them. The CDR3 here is CASSLGQGGANYGYTF. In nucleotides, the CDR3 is TGCGCCAGCAGCTTAGGGCAGGGAGGCGCCAACTATGGCTACACCTTC.

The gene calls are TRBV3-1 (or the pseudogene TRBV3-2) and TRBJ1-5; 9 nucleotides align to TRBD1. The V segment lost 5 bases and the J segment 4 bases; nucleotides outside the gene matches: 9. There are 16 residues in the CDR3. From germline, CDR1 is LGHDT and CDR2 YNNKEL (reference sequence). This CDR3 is CASSDRDRDGNQPQHF. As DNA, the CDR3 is TGTGCCAGCAGCGACCGGGACAGGGATGGTAATCAGCCCCAGCATTTT.

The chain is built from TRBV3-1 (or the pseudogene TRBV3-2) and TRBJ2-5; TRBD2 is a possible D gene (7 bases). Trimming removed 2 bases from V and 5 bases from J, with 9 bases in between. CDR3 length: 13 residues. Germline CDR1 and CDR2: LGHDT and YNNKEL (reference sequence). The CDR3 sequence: CASSQRGAETQYF. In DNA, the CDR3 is TGTGCCAGCAGCCAACGGGGGGCTGAGACCCAGTACTTC.